This T cell receptor (beta chain) originates from a study of technical replicates of blood from four donors. The CDR3 extends over 14 amino acids. Trimming removed 5 bases from V and 4 bases from J, with 11 bases in between. The V gene's germline CDR1 is MGHDK and CDR2 SYGVNS. Produced via immunoSEQ multiplex PCR; TCRdb's table is partial and in-frame only. The data contain tens of thousands of clones, roughly nine tenths of them singletons. V usage is TRBV25-1 and J usage is TRBJ2-2; D is perhaps TRBD2 (5 bases). The source material was PBMCs. This sequence was found in a human donor in good health. Some clones in this sample may be carry-over from other donors' samples. CDR3 amino acids: CASSTPGSTGELFF. The CDR3 DNA sequence: TGTGCCAGCAGTACCCCGGGGTCCACCGGGGAGCTGTTTTTT.